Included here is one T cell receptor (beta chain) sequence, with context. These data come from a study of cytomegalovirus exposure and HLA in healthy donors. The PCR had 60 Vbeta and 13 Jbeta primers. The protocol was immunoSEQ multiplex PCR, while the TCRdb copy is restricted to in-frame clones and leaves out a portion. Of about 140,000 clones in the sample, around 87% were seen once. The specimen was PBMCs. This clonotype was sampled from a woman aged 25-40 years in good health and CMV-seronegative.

CDR3 sequence reads: CASSMDRGPGELFF. The CDR3 DNA sequence: TGTGCCAGCAGCATGGACAGGGGGCCAGGGGAGCTGTTTTTT. The rearrangement uses TRBV27 and TRBJ2-2; TRBD1 matches at 11 bases. V was clipped by 6 bases and J by 8 bases; unmatched bases: 5. CDR3 length: 14 residues. Looked up from germline, CDR1 is MNHEY and CDR2 is SMNVEV (reference sequence).